Listed below are T cell receptor beta chains from one sample, sequenced in a study of T cells in Graves' hyperthyroidism and ophthalmopathy. TCRdb re-derived calls from the multiplex PCR reads in MiXCR, one entry per CDR3 protein. The sample includes about 290,000 distinct CDR3 sequences, around 15% seen only once; the top ten take less than 8%. Specimen: blood. Receptors originate from a woman aged 40 to 50 with Graves' hyperthyroidism. Both conserved end residues are part of each CDR3. The order of the fields is J gene, V gene, clone size, D gene, CDR3 DNA, CDR3 protein. A D gene is named only where the DNA matches it firmly. Some rows mark clone size as missing; the rest say once, few, many or name a class of expanded clone.

j_call: TRBJ2-2; v_call: TRBV12-5; clone_size: once; d_call: TRBD2; cdr3_nt: TGTGCTAGTGGTTTGGGCACTAGCGGGGGAACCGGGGAGCTGTTTTTT; cdr3_aa: CASGLGTSGGTGELFF
j_call: TRBJ2-5; v_call: TRBV20-1; clone_size: many; d_call: NA; cdr3_nt: TGCAGTGCTGAGACTAGAGTCCGACAAGAGACCCAGTACTTC; cdr3_aa: CSAETRVRQETQYF
j_call: TRBJ1-1; v_call: TRBV7-2; clone_size: many; d_call: NA; cdr3_nt: TGTGCCAGCAGGACCGGGGGCACTGAAGCTTTCTTT; cdr3_aa: CASRTGGTEAFF
j_call: TRBJ2-6; v_call: TRBV7-2; clone_size: NA; d_call: NA; cdr3_nt: TGTGCCAGCAGCTCCGTTGGGGCCAACGTCCTGACTTTC; cdr3_aa: CASSSVGANVLTF
j_call: TRBJ1-2; v_call: TRBV28; clone_size: many; d_call: NA; cdr3_nt: TGTGCCAGCACCTTAGGTCTGGGGGCGAACTATGGCTACACCTTC; cdr3_aa: CASTLGLGANYGYTF
j_call: TRBJ1-1; v_call: TRBV10-3; clone_size: many; d_call: NA; cdr3_nt: TGTGCCATCAGTGAGAGGACGAACACTGAAGCTTTCTTT; cdr3_aa: CAISERTNTEAFF
j_call: TRBJ1-6; v_call: TRBV7-9; clone_size: NA; d_call: TRBD1; cdr3_nt: TGTGCCAGCAGTTGGGGACAGGGACCATCACCCCTCCACTTT; cdr3_aa: CASSWGQGPSPLHF
j_call: TRBJ2-5; v_call: TRBV12-3/TRBV12-4; clone_size: many; d_call: TRBD2; cdr3_nt: TGTGCCAGCAGTCCTTCCTGGACTAGCGGTAAAGAGACCCAGTACTTC; cdr3_aa: CASSPSWTSGKETQYF
j_call: TRBJ1-1; v_call: TRBV11-1; clone_size: many; d_call: NA; cdr3_nt: TGTGCCAGCAGCTCTCCTCTCCAAGCTTTCTTT; cdr3_aa: CASSSPLQAFF
j_call: TRBJ1-5; v_call: TRBV2; clone_size: many; d_call: NA; cdr3_nt: TGTGCCAGCAGCCCAGGGTCTTCCTATCAGCCCCAGCATTTT; cdr3_aa: CASSPGSSYQPQHF
j_call: TRBJ2-7; v_call: TRBV6-1; clone_size: many; d_call: NA; cdr3_nt: TGTGCCAGCAGTATGACTAGTGGCCACTACGAGCAGTACTTC; cdr3_aa: CASSMTSGHYEQYF
j_call: TRBJ2-7; v_call: TRBV28; clone_size: many; d_call: NA; cdr3_nt: TGTGCCAGCAGTCCCATAACCTACGAGCAGTACTTC; cdr3_aa: CASSPITYEQYF
j_call: TRBJ1-5; v_call: TRBV4-2; clone_size: few; d_call: NA; cdr3_nt: TGTGCCAGCAGCCAAGTCGCCGGGAGCCAGCCCCAGCATTTT; cdr3_aa: CASSQVAGSQPQHF
j_call: TRBJ2-3; v_call: TRBV30; clone_size: NA; d_call: TRBD2; cdr3_nt: TGTGCCTGGAGTGTAGTTCCCCCAGCGGGAGGACCAGATACGCAGTATTTT; cdr3_aa: CAWSVVPPAGGPDTQYF
j_call: TRBJ2-2; v_call: TRBV3-1; clone_size: many; d_call: TRBD1; cdr3_nt: TGTGCCAGCAGCCGGGGACAGCTTTCCGGGGAGCTGTTTTTT; cdr3_aa: CASSRGQLSGELFF
j_call: TRBJ1-2; v_call: TRBV28; clone_size: few; d_call: TRBD1; cdr3_nt: TGTGCCAGCAGTGGACAGGGTAACTATAGCTACACCTTC; cdr3_aa: CASSGQGNYSYTF
j_call: TRBJ1-2; v_call: TRBV20-1; clone_size: many; d_call: TRBD1; cdr3_nt: TGCAGTGCTGAACTTGCCGGGACAGGGGGCAGTGGCTACACCTTC; cdr3_aa: CSAELAGTGGSGYTF
j_call: TRBJ2-6; v_call: TRBV2; clone_size: many; d_call: NA; cdr3_nt: TGTGCCAGCAGTGAACAGGGGAGCGGGGCCAACGTCCTGACTTTC; cdr3_aa: CASSEQGSGANVLTF
j_call: TRBJ1-2; v_call: TRBV3-1; clone_size: many; d_call: TRBD1; cdr3_nt: TGTGCCAGCAGCCGCCTAACAGGGGGCTCTGGCTACACCTTC; cdr3_aa: CASSRLTGGSGYTF
j_call: TRBJ1-1; v_call: TRBV27; clone_size: many; d_call: TRBD1; cdr3_nt: TGTGCCAGCAGTCAGTCAGGGGGCTTGTACACTGAAGCTTTCTTT; cdr3_aa: CASSQSGGLYTEAFF
j_call: TRBJ2-5; v_call: TRBV2; clone_size: NA; d_call: TRBD2; cdr3_nt: TGTGCCAGCAGTGAACGGCTAGCGGGAGTGGAGACCCGGTACTTC; cdr3_aa: CASSERLAGVETRYF
j_call: TRBJ2-1; v_call: TRBV20-1; clone_size: NA; d_call: TRBD2; cdr3_nt: TGCAGTGCTAGGGAAAGCGGGAGACGGAACAATGAGCAGTTCTTC; cdr3_aa: CSARESGRRNNEQFF
j_call: TRBJ1-4; v_call: TRBV25-1; clone_size: few; d_call: NA; cdr3_nt: TGTGCCAGCAGTCGAGGGGATTATGAAAAACTGTTTTTT; cdr3_aa: CASSRGDYEKLFF
j_call: TRBJ1-1; v_call: TRBV5-1; clone_size: many; d_call: TRBD1; cdr3_nt: TGCGCCAGCAGCTTGGCGACAGGGGTCACTGAAGCTTTCTTT; cdr3_aa: CASSLATGVTEAFF
j_call: TRBJ2-5; v_call: TRBV24-1; clone_size: NA; d_call: TRBD2; cdr3_nt: TGTGCCACCAGTCCGGCTAGCGGGAGGGCCACAGAGTCAGAGACCCAGTACTTC; cdr3_aa: CATSPASGRATESETQYF
j_call: TRBJ2-3; v_call: TRBV12-3/TRBV12-4; clone_size: NA; d_call: TRBD1; cdr3_nt: TGTGCCAGCTTTCGGGGACAGAATATCGGCACCACGCAGTATTTT; cdr3_aa: CASFRGQNIGTTQYF
j_call: TRBJ2-1; v_call: TRBV11-3; clone_size: many; d_call: NA; cdr3_nt: TGTGCCAGCAGCTTAGAAAACAATGAGCAGTTCTTC; cdr3_aa: CASSLENNEQFF
j_call: TRBJ2-7; v_call: TRBV18; clone_size: few; d_call: TRBD2; cdr3_nt: TGTGCCAGCTCACCACCCGCGGGAGGCTTCCTCGAGCAGTACTTC; cdr3_aa: CASSPPAGGFLEQYF
j_call: TRBJ2-7; v_call: TRBV10-3; clone_size: many; d_call: TRBD1; cdr3_nt: TGTGCCATCAGCGGGACAGGGAACTACGAGCAGTACTTC; cdr3_aa: CAISGTGNYEQYF